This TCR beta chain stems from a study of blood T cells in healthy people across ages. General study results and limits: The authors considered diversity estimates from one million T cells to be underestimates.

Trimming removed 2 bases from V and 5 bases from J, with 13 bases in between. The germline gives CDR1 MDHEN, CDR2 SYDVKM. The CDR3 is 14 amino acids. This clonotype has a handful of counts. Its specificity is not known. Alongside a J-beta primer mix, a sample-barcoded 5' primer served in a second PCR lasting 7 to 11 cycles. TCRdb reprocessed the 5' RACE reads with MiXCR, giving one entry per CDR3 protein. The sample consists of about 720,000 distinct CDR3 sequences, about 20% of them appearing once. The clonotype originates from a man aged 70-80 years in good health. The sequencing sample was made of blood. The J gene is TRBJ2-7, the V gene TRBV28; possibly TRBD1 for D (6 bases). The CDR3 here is CASSLGTRFNEQYF. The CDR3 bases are TGTGCCAGCAGTTTAGGGACAAGGTTCAACGAGCAGTACTTC.